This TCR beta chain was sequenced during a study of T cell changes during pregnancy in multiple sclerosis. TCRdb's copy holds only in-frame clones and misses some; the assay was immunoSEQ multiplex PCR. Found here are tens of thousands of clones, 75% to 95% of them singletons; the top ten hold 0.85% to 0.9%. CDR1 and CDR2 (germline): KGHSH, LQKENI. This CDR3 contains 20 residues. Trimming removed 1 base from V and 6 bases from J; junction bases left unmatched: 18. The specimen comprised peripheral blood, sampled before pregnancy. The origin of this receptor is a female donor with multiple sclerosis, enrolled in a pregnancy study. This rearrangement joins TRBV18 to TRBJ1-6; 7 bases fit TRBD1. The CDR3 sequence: CASSPRGRAGDSSRNSPLHF. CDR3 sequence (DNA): TGTGCCAGCTCACCACGAGGCCGGGCTGGGGACAGTTCCCGTAATTCACCCCTCCACTTT.